This T cell receptor (beta chain) was retrieved from a study of T-cell reconstitution after alpha-beta-depleted transplantation in children. Regarding the study as a whole: Two months or so post-transplant, alpha-beta T cells reportedly derived from several hundred expanded graft clones. TCRbeta diversity was high at day 60 in some patients (a result of surviving recipient T cells and thymic progenitors). It was newly produced T cells that mostly accounted for T-cell counts and diversity one year after transplant.

Researchers prepared the TCRbeta library using unique molecular identifiers, the study reports. In TCRdb, the PCR reads were re-called with MiXCR into one record per CDR3 protein. The data contain around 960,000 distinct CDR3 sequences, about 29% of them singletons. The CDR3 sequence is 16 residues long. This clonotype was counted a few times. Its specificity is unknown. This TCR was recovered from a boy younger than two who had a stem cell transplant for SCID, so the T cells may come from the graft donor. The sample consisted of PBMCs, mostly from graft donor cells, taken 360 days after TCRalphabeta/CD19-depleted stem cell transplant. This rearrangement joins TRBV21-1 to TRBJ1-6. TRBV21-1 is designated a pseudogene. The CDR3 sequence: CASSRRQTSYNSPLHF. CDR3 nucleotides: TGTGCCAGCAGTAGGAGACAAACCTCCTATAATTCACCCCTCCACTTT.